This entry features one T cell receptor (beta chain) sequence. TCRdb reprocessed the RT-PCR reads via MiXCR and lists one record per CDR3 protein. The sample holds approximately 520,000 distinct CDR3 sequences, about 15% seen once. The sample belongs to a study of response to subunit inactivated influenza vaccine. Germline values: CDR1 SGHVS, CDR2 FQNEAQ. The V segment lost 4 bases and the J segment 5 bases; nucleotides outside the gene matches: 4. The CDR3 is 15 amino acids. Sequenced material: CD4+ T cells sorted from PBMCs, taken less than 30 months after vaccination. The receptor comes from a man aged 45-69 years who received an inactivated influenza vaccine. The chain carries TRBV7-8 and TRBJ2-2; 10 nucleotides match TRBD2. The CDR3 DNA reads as TGTGCCAGCAGCTACGCGACTAGCGGGACCGGGGAGCTGTTTTTT. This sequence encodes CASSYATSGTGELFF.